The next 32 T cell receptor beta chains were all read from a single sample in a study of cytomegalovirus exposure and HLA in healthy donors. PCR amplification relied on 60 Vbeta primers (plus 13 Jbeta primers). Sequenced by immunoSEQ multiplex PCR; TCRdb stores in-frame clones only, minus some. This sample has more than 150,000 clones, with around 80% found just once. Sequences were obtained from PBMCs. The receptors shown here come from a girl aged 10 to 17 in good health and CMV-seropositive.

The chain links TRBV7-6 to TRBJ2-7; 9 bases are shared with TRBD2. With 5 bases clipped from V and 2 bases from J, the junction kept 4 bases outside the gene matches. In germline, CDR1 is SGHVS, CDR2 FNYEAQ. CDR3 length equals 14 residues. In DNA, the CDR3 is TGTGCCAGCAGCGCGGGACTAGCTACCTACGAGCAGTACTTC. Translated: CASSAGLATYEQYF.

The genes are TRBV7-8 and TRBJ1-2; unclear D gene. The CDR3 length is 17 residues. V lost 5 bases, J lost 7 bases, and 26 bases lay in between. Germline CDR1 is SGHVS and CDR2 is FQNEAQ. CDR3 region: CASSRTARVRGEGGYTF. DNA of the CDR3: TGTGCCAGCAGCCGCACTGCGCGGGTGCGGGGAGAAGGTGGCTACACCTTC.

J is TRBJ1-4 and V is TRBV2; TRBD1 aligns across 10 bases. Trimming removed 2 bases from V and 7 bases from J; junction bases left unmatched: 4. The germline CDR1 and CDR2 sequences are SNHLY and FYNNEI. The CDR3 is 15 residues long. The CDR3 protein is CASSEFDRGLEKLFF. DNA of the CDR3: TGTGCCAGCAGTGAATTCGACAGGGGGCTTGAAAAACTGTTTTTT. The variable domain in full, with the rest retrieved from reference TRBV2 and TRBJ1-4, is EPEVTQTPSHQVTQMGQEVILRCVPISNHLYFYWYRQILGQKVEFLVSFYNNEISEKSEIFDDQFSVERPDGSNFTLKIRSTKLEDSAMYFCASSEFDRGLEKLFFGSGTQLSVL.

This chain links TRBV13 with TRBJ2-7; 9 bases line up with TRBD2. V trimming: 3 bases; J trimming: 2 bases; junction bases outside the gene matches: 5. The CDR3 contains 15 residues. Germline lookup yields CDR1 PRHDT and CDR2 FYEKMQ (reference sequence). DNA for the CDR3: TGTGCCAGCAGCTTTAGCGGGAGTTTTCCCTACGAGCAGTACTTC. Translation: CASSFSGSFPYEQYF.

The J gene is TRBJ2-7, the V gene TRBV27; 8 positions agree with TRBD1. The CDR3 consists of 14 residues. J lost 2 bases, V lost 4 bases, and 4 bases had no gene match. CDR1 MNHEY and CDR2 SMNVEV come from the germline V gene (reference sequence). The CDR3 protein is CASSWSDRAYEQYF. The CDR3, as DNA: TGTGCCAGCAGTTGGTCGGACAGGGCCTACGAGCAGTACTTC.

The CDR3 DNA reads as TGTGCCAGCAGCTCTCAGGGATACTGGGATAATGAAAAACTGTTTTTT. Amino acids: CASSSQGYWDNEKLFF. The chain joins TRBV5-6 to TRBJ1-4; D is perhaps TRBD1 (5 bases). Germline V gene data show CDR1 as SGHDT and CDR2 as YYEEEE. CDR3 length: 16 amino acids. Trimming took off 3 bases at V and 4 bases at J, with 16 bases between the two ends. Full variable domain (rest looked up from reference TRBV5-6 and TRBJ1-4): DAGVTQSPTHLIKTRGQQVTLRCSPKSGHDTVSWYQQALGQGPQFIFQYYEEEERQRGNFPDRFSGHQFPNYSSELNVNALLLGDSALYLCASSSQGYWDNEKLFFGSGTQLSVL.

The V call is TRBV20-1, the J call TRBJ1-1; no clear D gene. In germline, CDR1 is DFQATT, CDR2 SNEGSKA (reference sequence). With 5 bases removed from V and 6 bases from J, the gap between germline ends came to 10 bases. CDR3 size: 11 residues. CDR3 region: CSAGPAAEAFF. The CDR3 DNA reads TGCAGTGCTGGCCCTGCCGCTGAAGCTTTCTTT.

CDR3: CASSLAGGSGAGELFF. CDR3 sequence (DNA): TGTGCCAGCAGCTTAGCCGGCGGGAGCGGGGCCGGGGAGCTGTTTTTT. V and J are TRBV13 and TRBJ2-2; TRBD2 matches at 7 bases. Germline V gene lookup returns CDR1 PRHDT and CDR2 FYEKMQ (reference sequence). The CDR3 consists of 16 residues. Trimming removed 1 base from V and 6 bases from J; junction bases left unmatched: 8.

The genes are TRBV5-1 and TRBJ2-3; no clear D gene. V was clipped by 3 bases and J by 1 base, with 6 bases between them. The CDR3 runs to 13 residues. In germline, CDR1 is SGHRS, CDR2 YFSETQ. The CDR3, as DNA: TGCGCCAGCAGCTGGAGCGGCACAGATACGCAGTATTTT. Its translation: CASSWSGTDTQYF.

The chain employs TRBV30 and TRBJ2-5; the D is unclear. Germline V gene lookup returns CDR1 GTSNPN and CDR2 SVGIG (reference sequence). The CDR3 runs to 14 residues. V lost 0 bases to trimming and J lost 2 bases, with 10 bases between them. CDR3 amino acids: CAWSVYSLQETQYF. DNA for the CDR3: TGTGCCTGGAGTGTATATTCCCTTCAAGAGACCCAGTACTTC.

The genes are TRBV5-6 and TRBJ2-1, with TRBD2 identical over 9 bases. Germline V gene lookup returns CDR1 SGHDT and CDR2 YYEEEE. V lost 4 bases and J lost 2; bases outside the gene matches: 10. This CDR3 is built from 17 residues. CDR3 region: CASSTSGSGSAYNEQFF. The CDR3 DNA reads TGTGCCAGCAGCACCTCTGGTAGCGGGAGTGCCTACAATGAGCAGTTCTTC.

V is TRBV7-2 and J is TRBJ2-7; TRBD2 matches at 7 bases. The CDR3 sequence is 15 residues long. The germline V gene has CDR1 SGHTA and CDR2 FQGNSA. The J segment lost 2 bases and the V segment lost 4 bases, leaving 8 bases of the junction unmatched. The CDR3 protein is CASSSKRGDTYEQYF. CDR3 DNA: TGTGCCAGCAGCTCGAAGCGGGGCGATACCTACGAGCAGTACTTC.

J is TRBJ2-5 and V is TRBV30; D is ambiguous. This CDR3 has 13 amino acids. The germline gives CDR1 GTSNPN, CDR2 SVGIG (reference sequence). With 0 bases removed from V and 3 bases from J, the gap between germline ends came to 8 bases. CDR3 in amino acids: CAWSVRLEETQYF. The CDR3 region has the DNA TGTGCCTGGAGTGTACGGCTAGAAGAGACCCAGTACTTC.

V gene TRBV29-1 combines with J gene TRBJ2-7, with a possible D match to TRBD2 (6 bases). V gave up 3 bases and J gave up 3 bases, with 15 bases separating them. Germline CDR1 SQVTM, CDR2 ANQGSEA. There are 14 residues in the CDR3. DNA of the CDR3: TGCAGCGTTGATGGTGGCGGGAAAATCTACGAGCAGTACTTC. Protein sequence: CSVDGGGKIYEQYF.

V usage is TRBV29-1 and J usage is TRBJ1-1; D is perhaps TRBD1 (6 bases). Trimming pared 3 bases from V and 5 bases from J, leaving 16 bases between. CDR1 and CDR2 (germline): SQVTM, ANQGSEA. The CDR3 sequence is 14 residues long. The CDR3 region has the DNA TGCAGCGTTGAGAGACAGGAAGGGAGTACTGAAGCTTTCTTT. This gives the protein CSVERQEGSTEAFF. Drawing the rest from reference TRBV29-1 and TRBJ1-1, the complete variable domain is SAVISQKPSRDICQRGTSLTIQCQVDSQVTMMFWYRQQPGQSLTLIATANQGSEATYESGFVIDKFPISRPNLTFSTLTVSNMSPEDSSIYLCSVERQEGSTEAFFGQGTRLTVV.

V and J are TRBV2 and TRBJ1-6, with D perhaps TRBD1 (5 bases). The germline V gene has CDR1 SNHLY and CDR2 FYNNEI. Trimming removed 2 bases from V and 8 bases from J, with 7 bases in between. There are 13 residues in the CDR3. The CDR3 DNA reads TGTGCCAGCAGTGAATGGGGGGATTCACCCCTCCACTTT. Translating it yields CASSEWGDSPLHF. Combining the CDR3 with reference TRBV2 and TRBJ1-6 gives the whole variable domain EPEVTQTPSHQVTQMGQEVILRCVPISNHLYFYWYRQILGQKVEFLVSFYNNEISEKSEIFDDQFSVERPDGSNFTLKIRSTKLEDSAMYFCASSEWGDSPLHFGNGTRLTVT.

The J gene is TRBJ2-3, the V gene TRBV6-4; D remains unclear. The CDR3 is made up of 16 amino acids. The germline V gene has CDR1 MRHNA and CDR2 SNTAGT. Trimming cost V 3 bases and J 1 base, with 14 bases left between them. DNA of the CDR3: TGTGCCAGCAGTGAGGGCAGTGGTAAGGGCACAGATACGCAGTATTTT. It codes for CASSEGSGKGTDTQYF.

The CDR3 loop reads CASSLGRGQFF. In DNA form, the CDR3 reads TGTGCCAGCAGCTTGGGTAGGGGGCAGTTCTTC. The chain couples TRBV5-4 to TRBJ2-1, with D perhaps matching TRBD1 (5 bases). The CDR3 has 11 amino acids. The germline V gene has CDR1 SGHNT and CDR2 YYREEE (reference sequence). V dropped 0 bases and J dropped 12 bases, with 7 bases sitting between them. The complete variable domain, with remaining parts taken from reference TRBV5-4 and TRBJ2-1, reads ETGVTQSPTHLIKTRGQQVTLRCSSQSGHNTVSWYQQALGQGPQFIFQYYREEENGRGNFPPRFSGLQFPNYSSELNVNALELDDSALYLCASSLGRGQFFGPGTRLTVL.

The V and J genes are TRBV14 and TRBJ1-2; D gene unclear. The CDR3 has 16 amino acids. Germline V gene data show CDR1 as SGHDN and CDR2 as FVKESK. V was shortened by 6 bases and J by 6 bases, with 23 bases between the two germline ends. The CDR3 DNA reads TGTGCCAGCAGTCTATTCCTAGGACGGTCGGGAGATGGCTACACCTTC. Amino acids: CASSLFLGRSGDGYTF.

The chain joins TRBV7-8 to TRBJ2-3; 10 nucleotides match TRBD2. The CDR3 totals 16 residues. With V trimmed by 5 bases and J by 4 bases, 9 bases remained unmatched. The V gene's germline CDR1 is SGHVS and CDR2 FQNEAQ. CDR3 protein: CASSIQGLAPADTQYF. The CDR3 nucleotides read TGTGCCAGCAGCATACAGGGACTAGCGCCGGCAGATACGCAGTATTTT. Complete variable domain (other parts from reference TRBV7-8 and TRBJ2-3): GAGVSQSPRYKVAKRGQDVALRCDPISGHVSLFWYQQALGQGPEFLTYFQNEAQLDKSGLPSDRFFAERPEGSVSTLKIQRTQQEDSAVYLCASSIQGLAPADTQYFGPGTRLTVL.

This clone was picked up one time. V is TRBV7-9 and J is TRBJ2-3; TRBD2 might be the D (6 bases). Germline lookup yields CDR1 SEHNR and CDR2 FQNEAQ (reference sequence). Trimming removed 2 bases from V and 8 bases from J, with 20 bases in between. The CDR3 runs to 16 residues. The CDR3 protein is CASSLPEARSGVTQYF. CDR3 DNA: TGTGCCAGCAGCTTACCCGAAGCACGATCGGGGGTTACGCAGTATTTT.

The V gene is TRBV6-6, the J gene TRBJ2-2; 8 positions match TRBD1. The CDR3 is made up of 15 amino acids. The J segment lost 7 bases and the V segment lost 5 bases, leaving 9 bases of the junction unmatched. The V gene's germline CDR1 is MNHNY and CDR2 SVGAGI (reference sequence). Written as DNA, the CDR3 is TGTGCCAGCAGTCCTCGGACAGGGTCCGGCGGGGAGCTGTTTTTT. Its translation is CASSPRTGSGGELFF.

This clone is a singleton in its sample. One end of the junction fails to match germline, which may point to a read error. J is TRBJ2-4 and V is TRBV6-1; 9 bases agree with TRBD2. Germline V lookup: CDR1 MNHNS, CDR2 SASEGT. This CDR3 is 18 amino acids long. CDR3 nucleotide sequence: TGTGCCAGCAGGGAAGGACTAGCGCAAGGCATGGCCAAAAACATTCAGTACTTC. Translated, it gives CASREGLAQGMAKNIQYF.

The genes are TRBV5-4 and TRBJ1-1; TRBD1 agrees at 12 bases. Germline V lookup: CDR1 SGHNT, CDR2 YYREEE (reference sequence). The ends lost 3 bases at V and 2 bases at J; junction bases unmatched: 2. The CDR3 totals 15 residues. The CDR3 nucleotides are TGTGCCAGCAGCTCCGGGACAGGGGGCAACACTGAAGCTTTCTTT. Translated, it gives CASSSGTGGNTEAFF.

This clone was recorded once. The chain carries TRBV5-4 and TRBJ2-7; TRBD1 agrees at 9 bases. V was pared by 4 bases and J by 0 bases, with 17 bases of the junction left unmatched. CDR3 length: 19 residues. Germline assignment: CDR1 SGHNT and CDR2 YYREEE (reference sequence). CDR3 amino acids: CASSPLRGQGGLLSYEQYF. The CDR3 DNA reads TGTGCCAGCAGCCCACTAAGGGGACAGGGTGGACTCCTCTCCTACGAGCAGTACTTC.

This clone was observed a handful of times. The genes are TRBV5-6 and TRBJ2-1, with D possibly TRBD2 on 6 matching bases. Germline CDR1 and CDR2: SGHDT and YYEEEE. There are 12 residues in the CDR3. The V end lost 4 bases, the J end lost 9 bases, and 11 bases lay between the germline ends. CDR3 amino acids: CASSRDFREQFF. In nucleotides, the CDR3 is TGTGCCAGCAGCCGGGACTTTCGTGAGCAGTTCTTC.

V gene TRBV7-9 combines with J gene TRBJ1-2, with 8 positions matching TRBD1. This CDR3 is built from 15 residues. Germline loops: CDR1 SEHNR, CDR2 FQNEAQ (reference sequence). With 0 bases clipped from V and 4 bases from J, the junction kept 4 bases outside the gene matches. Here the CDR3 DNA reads TGTGCCAGCAGCTTAGCCCAAACAGGGGGCTATGGCTACACCTTC. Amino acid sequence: CASSLAQTGGYGYTF. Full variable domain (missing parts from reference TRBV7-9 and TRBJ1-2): DTGVSQNPRHKITKRGQNVTFRCDPISEHNRLYWYRQTLGQGPEFLTYFQNEAQLEKSRLLSDRFSAERPKGSFSTLEIQRTEQGDSAMYLCASSLAQTGGYGYTFGSGTRLTVV.

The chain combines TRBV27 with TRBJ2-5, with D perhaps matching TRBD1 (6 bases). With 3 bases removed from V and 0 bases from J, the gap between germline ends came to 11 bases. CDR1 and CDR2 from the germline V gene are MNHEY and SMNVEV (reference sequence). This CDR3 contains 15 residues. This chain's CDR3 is CASSFRGGDQETQYF. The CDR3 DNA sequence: TGTGCCAGCAGTTTCAGGGGTGGGGACCAAGAGACCCAGTACTTC.

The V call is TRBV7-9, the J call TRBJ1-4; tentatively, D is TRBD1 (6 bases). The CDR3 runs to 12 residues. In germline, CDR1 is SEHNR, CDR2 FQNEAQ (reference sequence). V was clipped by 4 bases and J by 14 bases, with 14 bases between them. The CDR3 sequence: CASSYWDIRLFF. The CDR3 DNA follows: TGTGCCAGCAGCTACTGGGACATAAGGCTGTTTTTT.

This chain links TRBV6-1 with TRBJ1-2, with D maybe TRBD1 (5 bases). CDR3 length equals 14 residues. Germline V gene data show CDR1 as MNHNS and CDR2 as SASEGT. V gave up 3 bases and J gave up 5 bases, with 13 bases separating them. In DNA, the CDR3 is TGTGCCAGCAGTGAGGTGGGAGGGGTATATGGCTACACCTTC. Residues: CASSEVGGVYGYTF.

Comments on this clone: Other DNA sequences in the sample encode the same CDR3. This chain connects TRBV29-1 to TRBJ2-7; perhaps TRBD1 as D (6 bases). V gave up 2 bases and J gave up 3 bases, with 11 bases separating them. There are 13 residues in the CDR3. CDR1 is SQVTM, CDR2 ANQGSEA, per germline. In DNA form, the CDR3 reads TGCAGCGTTGAACTTGCAGGGGACTACGAGCAGTACTTC. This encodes CSVELAGDYEQYF.

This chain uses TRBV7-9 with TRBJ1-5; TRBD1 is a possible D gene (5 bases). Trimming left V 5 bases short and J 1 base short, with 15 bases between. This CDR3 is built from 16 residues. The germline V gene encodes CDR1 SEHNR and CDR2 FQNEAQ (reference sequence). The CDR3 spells CASSPATEKSNQPQHF. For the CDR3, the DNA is TGTGCCAGCAGCCCCGCGACAGAGAAGAGCAATCAGCCCCAGCATTTT.